The rows below give T cell receptor beta chains drawn from one sample of a study of blood T cell repertoires in COVID-19. TCRdb's table, derived via immunoSEQ multiplex PCR, lists solely in-frame clones and lacks some. The table records 130,000 or so clones, 70% to 80% of them present only once. Specimen: peripheral blood. The receptors derive from a human donor in a cohort sampled during active COVID-19. CDR3s include the opening cysteine and the closing phenylalanine or tryptophan. Fields, in order: CDR3 length, D gene, V gene, clone size, J gene, CDR3 protein, CDR3 DNA. D genes are given only for firm matches. Some rows have no size entry. The others give once, few or many, or a class for an expanded clone.

cdr3_length: 18; d_call: NA; v_call: TRBV5-6; clone_size: NA; j_call: TRBJ2-6; cdr3_aa: CASSLLVGGGSGANVLTF; cdr3_nt: TGTGCCAGCAGCTTGTTAGTCGGGGGTGGATCTGGGGCCAACGTCCTGACTTTC
cdr3_length: 14; d_call: TRBD1; v_call: TRBV11-2; clone_size: NA; j_call: TRBJ2-7; cdr3_aa: CASSQTTGGFEQYF; cdr3_nt: TGTGCCAGCAGCCAGACGACAGGGGGCTTCGAGCAGTACTTC
cdr3_length: 15; d_call: NA; v_call: TRBV5-1; clone_size: NA; j_call: TRBJ1-1; cdr3_aa: CASSLEAFADTEAFF; cdr3_nt: TGCGCCAGCAGCTTGGAGGCGTTCGCGGACACTGAAGCTTTCTTT
cdr3_length: 17; d_call: NA; v_call: TRBV15; clone_size: once; j_call: TRBJ1-1; cdr3_aa: CATTPGRQGIIGTEAFF; cdr3_nt: TGTGCCACCACCCCGGGACGGCAGGGGATTATAGGCACTGAAGCTTTCTTT
cdr3_length: 14; d_call: NA; v_call: TRBV6-2/TRBV6-3; clone_size: few; j_call: TRBJ1-1; cdr3_aa: CASSYGHLNTEAFF; cdr3_nt: TGTGCCAGCAGTTACGGACACTTGAACACTGAAGCTTTCTTT
cdr3_length: 16; d_call: TRBD1; v_call: TRBV11-2; clone_size: NA; j_call: TRBJ1-5; cdr3_aa: CASSLDLGQGNQPQHF; cdr3_nt: TGTGCCAGCAGCTTAGATCTCGGACAGGGCAATCAGCCCCAGCATTTT
cdr3_length: 13; d_call: NA; v_call: TRBV7-9; clone_size: few; j_call: TRBJ1-5; cdr3_aa: CASTLGGDQPQHF; cdr3_nt: TGTGCCAGCACCTTGGGGGGGGATCAGCCCCAGCATTTT
cdr3_length: 13; d_call: TRBD1; v_call: TRBV6-5; clone_size: NA; j_call: TRBJ1-1; cdr3_aa: CASNTDRGLEAFF; cdr3_nt: TGTGCCAGCAATACGGACAGGGGACTTGAAGCTTTCTTT
cdr3_length: 13; d_call: NA; v_call: TRBV7-9; clone_size: NA; j_call: TRBJ2-7; cdr3_aa: CATGRSGTYEQYF; cdr3_nt: TGTGCTACTGGGAGGAGCGGCACCTACGAGCAGTACTTC
cdr3_length: 13; d_call: NA; v_call: TRBV28; clone_size: few; j_call: TRBJ1-4; cdr3_aa: CASSLSTNEKLFF; cdr3_nt: TGTGCCAGCAGTTTATCGACAAATGAAAAACTGTTTTTT
cdr3_length: 14; d_call: NA; v_call: TRBV7-2; clone_size: NA; j_call: TRBJ2-7; cdr3_aa: CASSLGTVSYEQYF; cdr3_nt: TGTGCCAGCAGCTTGGGGACTGTCTCCTACGAGCAGTACTTC
cdr3_length: 14; d_call: NA; v_call: TRBV13; clone_size: few; j_call: TRBJ2-7; cdr3_aa: CASSLRGSHYEQYF; cdr3_nt: TGTGCCAGCAGCTTAAGAGGTTCGCACTACGAGCAGTACTTC
cdr3_length: 13; d_call: NA; v_call: TRBV6-1; clone_size: NA; j_call: TRBJ1-1; cdr3_aa: CASSEVMNTEAFF; cdr3_nt: TGTGCCAGCAGTGAAGTAATGAACACTGAAGCTTTCTTT
cdr3_length: 14; d_call: NA; v_call: TRBV7-9; clone_size: NA; j_call: TRBJ1-2; cdr3_aa: CASSYAGLNYGYTF; cdr3_nt: TGTGCCAGCAGCTATGCCGGTCTTAACTATGGCTACACCTTC
cdr3_length: 14; d_call: TRBD1; v_call: TRBV6-4; clone_size: NA; j_call: TRBJ1-1; cdr3_aa: CASSPNRGYTEAFF; cdr3_nt: TGTGCCAGCAGTCCCAACAGGGGATACACTGAAGCTTTCTTT
cdr3_length: 15; d_call: TRBD1; v_call: TRBV9; clone_size: NA; j_call: TRBJ2-7; cdr3_aa: CASSGGQGADYEQYF; cdr3_nt: TGTGCCAGCAGCGGGGGACAGGGGGCTGACTACGAGCAGTACTTC
cdr3_length: 13; d_call: TRBD1; v_call: TRBV5-6; clone_size: few; j_call: TRBJ1-4; cdr3_aa: CASRGQRNEKLFF; cdr3_nt: TGTGCCAGCAGGGGACAGAGAAATGAAAAACTGTTTTTT
cdr3_length: 16; d_call: TRBD1; v_call: TRBV30; clone_size: once; j_call: TRBJ1-6; cdr3_aa: CAWSTGQGIVNSPLHF; cdr3_nt: TGTGCCTGGAGTACCGGACAGGGAATTGTTAATTCACCCCTCCACTTT
cdr3_length: 13; d_call: TRBD1; v_call: TRBV28; clone_size: NA; j_call: TRBJ2-7; cdr3_aa: CASKTGGSYEQYF; cdr3_nt: TGTGCCAGCAAGACAGGGGGCTCCTACGAGCAGTACTTC
cdr3_length: 17; d_call: TRBD1; v_call: TRBV3-1/TRBV3-2; clone_size: NA; j_call: TRBJ2-7; cdr3_aa: CASSPQRAGTGTYEQYF; cdr3_nt: TGTGCCAGCAGCCCCCAGCGCGCCGGGACAGGGACCTACGAGCAGTACTTC
cdr3_length: 14; d_call: NA; v_call: TRBV19; clone_size: NA; j_call: TRBJ1-2; cdr3_aa: CASSPWWGDYGYTF; cdr3_nt: TGTGCCAGTAGTCCTTGGTGGGGGGACTATGGCTACACCTTC
cdr3_length: 13; d_call: NA; v_call: TRBV11-1; clone_size: NA; j_call: TRBJ1-2; cdr3_aa: CASSLGGNYGYTF; cdr3_nt: TGTGCCAGCAGCTTAGGGGGCAACTATGGCTACACCTTC
cdr3_length: 17; d_call: NA; v_call: TRBV3-1/TRBV3-2; clone_size: NA; j_call: TRBJ1-3; cdr3_aa: CASSQGSGGGSGNTIYF; cdr3_nt: TGTGCCAGCAGCCAAGGTAGTGGCGGAGGCTCTGGAAACACCATATATTTT
cdr3_length: 15; d_call: NA; v_call: TRBV7-2; clone_size: NA; j_call: TRBJ1-1; cdr3_aa: CASSFFPGRDTEAFF; cdr3_nt: TGTGCCAGCAGCTTCTTTCCAGGGAGGGACACTGAAGCTTTCTTT
cdr3_length: 11; d_call: NA; v_call: TRBV7-9; clone_size: few; j_call: TRBJ2-7; cdr3_aa: CASSLSYEQYF; cdr3_nt: TGTGCCAGCAGCTTATCATACGAGCAGTACTTC
cdr3_length: 13; d_call: NA; v_call: TRBV6-5; clone_size: NA; j_call: TRBJ2-7; cdr3_aa: CASSPSGGFEQYF; cdr3_nt: TGTGCCAGCAGTCCCTCTGGAGGGTTCGAGCAGTACTTC
cdr3_length: 13; d_call: TRBD1; v_call: TRBV12-3/TRBV12-4; clone_size: NA; j_call: TRBJ2-7; cdr3_aa: CASSLSRGNEQYF; cdr3_nt: TGTGCCAGCAGTTTATCCAGGGGGAACGAGCAGTACTTC
cdr3_length: 13; d_call: NA; v_call: TRBV27; clone_size: NA; j_call: TRBJ1-5; cdr3_aa: CASSFGGHQPQHF; cdr3_nt: TGTGCCAGCAGTTTTGGAGGGCATCAGCCCCAGCATTTT
cdr3_length: 15; d_call: NA; v_call: TRBV5-1; clone_size: few; j_call: TRBJ1-1; cdr3_aa: CASSLFTGRNTEAFF; cdr3_nt: TGCGCCAGCAGCTTGTTTACAGGGAGGAACACTGAAGCTTTCTTT
cdr3_length: 14; d_call: NA; v_call: TRBV6-5; clone_size: NA; j_call: TRBJ2-1; cdr3_aa: CASSLSDRYNEQFF; cdr3_nt: TGTGCCAGCAGTCTGTCGGACAGATACAATGAGCAGTTCTTC
cdr3_length: 16; d_call: TRBD2; v_call: TRBV28; clone_size: NA; j_call: TRBJ2-1; cdr3_aa: CASSRRTSGSYDEQFF; cdr3_nt: TGTGCCAGCAGTCGGCGGACTAGCGGGAGTTATGATGAGCAGTTCTTC
cdr3_length: 15; d_call: TRBD1; v_call: TRBV7-8; clone_size: NA; j_call: TRBJ2-5; cdr3_aa: CASSKTTGPQETQYF; cdr3_nt: TGTGCCAGCAGCAAAACGACAGGGCCGCAAGAGACCCAGTACTTC
cdr3_length: 13; d_call: TRBD2; v_call: TRBV6-5; clone_size: NA; j_call: TRBJ2-7; cdr3_aa: CASESGVSYEQYF; cdr3_nt: TGTGCCAGCGAAAGCGGGGTATCCTACGAGCAGTACTTC
cdr3_length: 14; d_call: TRBD2; v_call: TRBV6-1; clone_size: NA; j_call: TRBJ2-7; cdr3_aa: CASSESAGEYEQYF; cdr3_nt: TGTGCCAGCAGTGAATCGGCGGGAGAGTACGAGCAGTACTTC
cdr3_length: 18; d_call: TRBD2; v_call: TRBV7-9; clone_size: NA; j_call: TRBJ2-2; cdr3_aa: CASNPPSGLADFAGELFF; cdr3_nt: TGTGCCAGCAACCCTCCTTCGGGGCTAGCGGATTTTGCCGGGGAGCTGTTTTTT
cdr3_length: 14; d_call: TRBD1; v_call: TRBV18; clone_size: NA; j_call: TRBJ2-5; cdr3_aa: CASSPGTDQETQYF; cdr3_nt: TGTGCCAGCTCACCGGGGACAGACCAAGAGACCCAGTACTTC
cdr3_length: 16; d_call: TRBD1; v_call: TRBV25-1; clone_size: NA; j_call: TRBJ2-7; cdr3_aa: CASSGDRGPTIYEQYF; cdr3_nt: TGTGCCAGCAGTGGAGACAGGGGGCCGACGATCTACGAGCAGTACTTC
cdr3_length: 13; d_call: TRBD2; v_call: TRBV19; clone_size: few; j_call: TRBJ2-7; cdr3_aa: CASSELAGGEQYF; cdr3_nt: TGTGCCAGTTCGGAACTAGCGGGAGGCGAGCAGTACTTC
cdr3_length: 15; d_call: NA; v_call: TRBV19; clone_size: NA; j_call: TRBJ1-4; cdr3_aa: CASSIRTFPPEKLFF; cdr3_nt: TGTGCCAGTAGTATTCGGACATTTCCTCCTGAAAAACTGTTTTTT
cdr3_length: 14; d_call: TRBD2; v_call: TRBV19; clone_size: NA; j_call: TRBJ2-7; cdr3_aa: CASSYSGGLNEQYF; cdr3_nt: TGTGCCAGTAGTTATAGCGGGGGGCTCAACGAGCAGTACTTC
cdr3_length: 12; d_call: TRBD1; v_call: TRBV9; clone_size: NA; j_call: TRBJ1-1; cdr3_aa: CASSRTGTEAFF; cdr3_nt: TGTGCCAGCAGCAGGACAGGCACTGAAGCTTTCTTT
cdr3_length: 16; d_call: NA; v_call: TRBV10-2; clone_size: NA; j_call: TRBJ2-1; cdr3_aa: CASSGGAGGRDPEQFF; cdr3_nt: TGCGCCAGCAGTGGGGGGGCCGGGGGGCGGGACCCTGAGCAGTTCTTC
cdr3_length: 16; d_call: NA; v_call: TRBV28; clone_size: NA; j_call: TRBJ1-2; cdr3_aa: CASSFPRVPRGYGYTF; cdr3_nt: TGTGCCAGCAGTTTTCCACGGGTCCCGCGGGGCTATGGCTACACCTTC
cdr3_length: 13; d_call: TRBD2; v_call: TRBV11-2; clone_size: NA; j_call: TRBJ2-7; cdr3_aa: CASSFPLANEQYF; cdr3_nt: TGTGCCAGCAGCTTCCCACTAGCGAACGAGCAGTACTTC
cdr3_length: 14; d_call: NA; v_call: TRBV10-1; clone_size: NA; j_call: TRBJ2-3; cdr3_aa: CASSEQGIGDTQYF; cdr3_nt: TGCGCCAGCAGTGAACAGGGAATCGGAGATACGCAGTATTTT
cdr3_length: 14; d_call: NA; v_call: TRBV4-1; clone_size: NA; j_call: TRBJ2-7; cdr3_aa: CASSHLRGFYEQYF; cdr3_nt: TGCGCCAGCAGCCATCTGCGGGGCTTCTACGAGCAGTACTTC
cdr3_length: 15; d_call: TRBD1; v_call: TRBV2; clone_size: NA; j_call: TRBJ1-2; cdr3_aa: CASSAGDRDVYGYTF; cdr3_nt: TGTGCCAGCAGTGCAGGGGACAGGGACGTCTATGGCTACACCTTC